The sample holds a few counts of the clone carrying this TCR beta chain. The antigen is not known. Amplification yielded TCR beta CDR3 regions, with RNA transcripts as the source. During a first-round RT-PCR of the TCR CDR3, the HTBI primer set was used. MiXCR was run by TCRdb on the multiplex PCR reads, yielding one entry per CDR3 protein. The sample contains about 260,000 distinct CDR3 sequences, less than 20% of which appear only once. Germline V gene data show CDR1 as SEHNR and CDR2 as FQNEAQ (reference sequence). The CDR3 has 12 residues. V was cut by 4 bases and J by 6 bases, with 10 bases left in between. This entry belongs to a study of T cells in Graves' hyperthyroidism and ophthalmopathy. Overall study context: Pretreatment peripheral blood was obtained at initial diagnosis. Study-wide results and limits: The model predicted ophthalmopathy a median approximately 6 months before onset. Peripheral blood also featured most of the thyroid clonotypes expanded above 0.001. Separating ophthalmopathy from stable hyperthyroidism was achieved by a 13 V-J model.

The sequenced sample was blood. This TCR was recovered from a woman younger than 35 with Graves' ophthalmopathy. V gene TRBV7-9 combines with J gene TRBJ2-7; TRBD1 might be the D (5 bases). CDR3 protein: CASSSGACEQYF. The CDR3 coding sequence is TGTGCCAGCAGCTCTGGGGCCTGCGAGCAGTACTTC.